The rows below give T cell receptor beta chains drawn from one sample of a study of blood T cell repertoires in COVID-19. Here immunoSEQ multiplex PCR was the method, and the copy in TCRdb shows in-frame clones only, minus some. The table records 200,000 to 300,000 clones, 75% to 95% of them present only once. What was sequenced was peripheral blood. These receptor sequences come from a person aged 18 to 29 with COVID-19, enrolled during active disease. CDR3s include the opening cysteine and the closing phenylalanine or tryptophan. The order of the fields is J gene, D gene, V gene, CDR3 length, clone size, CDR3 DNA, CDR3 protein. The D gene is left open where the match is weak. Clone size appears in some rows only: once, few, many, or a class for an expanded clone.

>TRBJ1-2|-|TRBV19|13|-
TGTGCCAGTAGTTTACTACAGGGCATTGGCTACACCTTC
CASSLLQGIGYTF
>TRBJ2-5|-|TRBV28|12|-
TGTGCCAGCAGTCAGAGGTTCGAGACCCAGTACTTC
CASSQRFETQYF
>TRBJ2-7|-|TRBV11-2|16|-
TGTGCCAGCAGCTCCCTCCAGGGATCCCCTGTCTACGAGCAGTACTTC
CASSSLQGSPVYEQYF
>TRBJ2-1|-|TRBV28|14|-
TGTGCCAGCATCGGGAGATCTTCCTACAATGAGCAGTTCTTC
CASIGRSSYNEQFF
>TRBJ2-1|TRBD2|TRBV19|19|-
TGTGCCAACGGGCAGGGATGGACTAGCGGGAGGCCCTCCTACAATGAGCAGTTCTTC
CANGQGWTSGRPSYNEQFF
>TRBJ2-2|TRBD2|TRBV2|18|-
TGTGCCAGCAGTTCGTCGGTAGCGGGAGGTATGGACACCGGGGAGCTGTTTTTT
CASSSSVAGGMDTGELFF
>TRBJ1-3|-|TRBV15|14|-
TGTGCCACCAGCAGCCCGGGGTCCGGAAACACCATATATTTT
CATSSPGSGNTIYF
>TRBJ2-7|-|TRBV14|15|-
TGTGCCAGCAGCCAAGATCGGGCCAGGGCCTACGAGCAGTACTTC
CASSQDRARAYEQYF
>TRBJ2-3|TRBD1|TRBV4-1|16|-
TGCGCCAGCAGCCAAGCTCTTACAGGGGGCACAGATACGCAGTATTTT
CASSQALTGGTDTQYF
>TRBJ2-7|TRBD1|TRBV25-1|15|-
TGTGCCAGCAGTGAAGGACAGGGGGCTTTCGACGAGCAGTACTTC
CASSEGQGAFDEQYF
>TRBJ1-1|-|TRBV5-1|15|-
TGCGCCAGCAGCTCGGCTCAGGGCGGCGGTGCTGAAGCTTTCTTT
CASSSAQGGGAEAFF
>TRBJ2-6|-|TRBV5-4|15|-
TGTGCCAGCAGTTTCGACAGAACCGGGGCCAACGTCCTGACTTTC
CASSFDRTGANVLTF
>TRBJ2-2|-|TRBV13|17|-
TGTGCCAGCACCCCTAGGGGCGGGGCAGATAACACCGGGGAGCTGTTTTTT
CASTPRGGADNTGELFF
>TRBJ1-5|-|TRBV4-2|16|-
TGTGCCAGCAGCCAAGAAGGGCAGGGTGCCGGTCAGCCCCAGCATTTT
CASSQEGQGAGQPQHF
>TRBJ1-4|TRBD1|TRBV10-3|17|-
TGTGCCATCAGTGAGATAGGGGGCGCGGCAACTAATGAAAAACTGTTTTTT
CAISEIGGAATNEKLFF
>TRBJ1-1|-|TRBV6-2/TRBV6-3|15|once
TGTGCCAGCAGTTACTCGCGAGGAGGGACCACTGAAGCTTTCTTT
CASSYSRGGTTEAFF
>TRBJ2-1|TRBD2|TRBV14|20|few
TGTGCCAGCAGCCAAGATCAATGGGTTAGCGGGGGGAGCTCCTACAATGAGCAGTTCTTC
CASSQDQWVSGGSSYNEQFF
>TRBJ2-1|-|TRBV27|13|once
TGTGCCAGCAGTTTAATGACAGACAATGAGCAGTTCTTC
CASSLMTDNEQFF
>TRBJ2-1|TRBD2|TRBV14|16|once
TGTGCCAGCAGCCGGCGGGGGAAAGGGTCTTGGAATGAGCAGTTCTTC
CASSRRGKGSWNEQFF
>TRBJ1-3|-|TRBV19|16|-
TGTGCCAGTGCCCAGGGTCCGGGGGTCTCTGGAAACACCATATATTTT
CASAQGPGVSGNTIYF
>TRBJ2-7|-|TRBV6-6|13|-
TGTGCCAACAGAGACAGCCTGTACTACGAGCAGTACTTC
CANRDSLYYEQYF
>TRBJ1-1|TRBD1|TRBV2|13|-
TGTGCCAGCAGTGACAGGGGGACCCCCTTCGCTTTCTTT
CASSDRGTPFAFF
>TRBJ1-6|-|TRBV30|14|-
TGTGCCTGGGCTCGGGACACATTTAATTCACCCCTCCACTTT
CAWARDTFNSPLHF
>TRBJ2-3|-|TRBV6-5|15|-
TGTGCCAGCAGTTACTCGGGGGCTGGCACAGATACGCAGTATTTT
CASSYSGAGTDTQYF
>TRBJ1-4|-|TRBV7-9|16|-
TGTGCCAGCAGCTTTAATGCGGGGCTGGCTAATGAAAAACTGTTTTTT
CASSFNAGLANEKLFF
>TRBJ2-2|TRBD2|TRBV4-3|18|-
TGCGCCAGCAGCCAAGATTTGCTAGCGGGAGTGAACACCGGGGAGCTGTTTTTT
CASSQDLLAGVNTGELFF
>TRBJ2-1|-|TRBV6-2/TRBV6-3|12|-
TGTGCCAGCAGTTTCGGGGAGTATGAGCAGTTCTTC
CASSFGEYEQFF
>TRBJ2-3|-|TRBV7-2|17|-
TGTGCCAGCAGCTTTGATCGGGGGCTAGCGGTCACAGATACGCAGTATTTT
CASSFDRGLAVTDTQYF
>TRBJ1-3|-|TRBV5-1|14|-
TGCGCCAGCAGCTTGGGGGGGCCTGGAAACACCATATATTTT
CASSLGGPGNTIYF
>TRBJ2-5|-|TRBV11-2|16|-
TGTGCCAGCAGCTTTTTTGGGACACAACTCCAAGAGACCCAGTACTTC
CASSFFGTQLQETQYF
>TRBJ2-3|TRBD2|TRBV5-1|17|-
TGCGCCAGCAGCAGGGGACTAGCGGGTGCTAGCACAGATACGCAGTATTTT
CASSRGLAGASTDTQYF
>TRBJ1-4|-|TRBV27|15|once
TGTGCCAGCAGTTTATTGGGGGCCCTCGATGAAAAACTGTTTTTT
CASSLLGALDEKLFF
>TRBJ2-1|TRBD2|TRBV9|16|-
TGTGCCAGCAGCTCCGGACCCGGGACTAGCTTTAATGAGCAGTTCTTC
CASSSGPGTSFNEQFF
>TRBJ1-2|-|TRBV4-3|15|-
TGCGCCAGCAGCCAAGACCGGGACACATACTATGGCTACACCTTC
CASSQDRDTYYGYTF
>TRBJ2-7|TRBD1|TRBV27|12|-
TGTGCCAGCAAGACAGGGGGTAACGAGCAGTACTTC
CASKTGGNEQYF
>TRBJ1-1|-|TRBV5-8|13|-
TGTGCCAGCAGCTTGGGAGCGAACACTGAAGCTTTCTTT
CASSLGANTEAFF
>TRBJ1-5|-|TRBV7-9|14|-
TGTGCCAGCAGCTCTGGCCCCGAGGGTCAGCCCCAGCATTTT
CASSSGPEGQPQHF
>TRBJ1-1|-|TRBV6-5|13|-
TGTGCCACCATAGGGGGGGCTCGGACTGAAGCTTTCTTT
CATIGGARTEAFF
>TRBJ1-4|TRBD1|TRBV5-3|15|-
TGTGCCAGAAGCATAGGACAGGGGAGGGACGAAAAACTGTTTTTT
CARSIGQGRDEKLFF
>TRBJ2-2|-|TRBV30|12|-
TGTGCCTGGAGTTGGGGGCCCGGGGAGCTGTTTTTT
CAWSWGPGELFF
>TRBJ2-5|-|TRBV16|14|-
TGTGCCAGCACCCTCGCCGGGGTAGAAGAGACCCAGTACTTC
CASTLAGVEETQYF
>TRBJ2-2|-|TRBV12-3/TRBV12-4|13|-
TGTGCCAGCAGTTCCTTGCGAAGAGGGGAGCTGTTTTTT
CASSSLRRGELFF
>TRBJ1-1|-|TRBV19|12|-
TGTGCCAGTAGTAACCAGGGTGCTGAAGCTTTCTTT
CASSNQGAEAFF
>TRBJ1-2|-|TRBV9|14|-
TGTGCCAGCAGCGACGAACGGGGGGCTAGCGGCTACACCTTC
CASSDERGASGYTF
>TRBJ2-3|-|TRBV11-2|15|-
TGTGCCAGCAGCTTAGAAGCGGCGGAATCAGATACGCAGTATTTT
CASSLEAAESDTQYF
>TRBJ2-7|TRBD2|TRBV6-6|14|-
TGTGCCAGCAGTTATTTAGCGGGAGTTTACGAGCAGTACTTC
CASSYLAGVYEQYF
>TRBJ2-1|TRBD1|TRBV5-4|15|-
TGTGCCAGCAGCACCCCGGACCGGACAGGGAATGAGCAGTTCTTC
CASSTPDRTGNEQFF
>TRBJ1-5|-|TRBV4-1|18|-
TGCGCCAGCAGCCAAGATCCGGGGGGCATGAATAGCAATCAGCCCCAGCATTTT
CASSQDPGGMNSNQPQHF
>TRBJ1-3|TRBD1|TRBV7-2|15|-
TGTGCCAGCAGGAGGGACAGGGATACTGGAAACACCATATATTTT
CASRRDRDTGNTIYF
>TRBJ2-1|TRBD1|TRBV5-5|15|-
TGTGCCAGCACCCCAACAGGGGGTGGCTACAATGAGCAGTTCTTC
CASTPTGGGYNEQFF
>TRBJ2-3|TRBD2|TRBV18|13|once
TGTGCCAGCTCACCGGGCGGGGGAGATACGCAGTATTTT
CASSPGGGDTQYF
>TRBJ2-7|-|TRBV4-3|14|-
TGCGCCAGCAGCCAAGAGTGGGAGTCCTACGAGCAGTACTTC
CASSQEWESYEQYF
>TRBJ1-1|-|TRBV27|13|-
TGTGCCAGCAGTTTGTTTGGGGGCGATGAAGCTTTCTTT
CASSLFGGDEAFF
>TRBJ2-1|-|TRBV7-3|15|-
TGTGCCAGCAGCTTAGGGGAGAGCTCCTACAATGAGCAGTTCTTC
CASSLGESSYNEQFF
>TRBJ1-2|TRBD1|TRBV7-9|17|-
TGTGCCAGCAGCCACCAACCCCCAGGGGGCTGGAGCTATGGCTACACCTTC
CASSHQPPGGWSYGYTF
>TRBJ1-2|-|TRBV5-1|15|-
TGCGCCAGCAGCTTGGCAGGCAGCACTAACTATGGCTACACCTTC
CASSLAGSTNYGYTF
>TRBJ2-5|TRBD2|TRBV7-8|15|-
TGTGCCAGCAAGCTCCCCTCGGGAGGGTGGGAGACCCAGTACTTC
CASKLPSGGWETQYF
>TRBJ2-5|TRBD2|TRBV7-2|15|-
TGTGCCAGCAGCCCCCGACTAGCGGGTTATGAGACCCAGTACTTC
CASSPRLAGYETQYF
>TRBJ1-4|-|TRBV4-3|15|-
TGCGCCAGCAGCCTAAAACTCCCCGCAGGTTGGAAACTGTTTTTT
CASSLKLPAGWKLFF
>TRBJ2-1|-|TRBV27|17|-
TGTGCCAGCAGTTTAGACCTCTCGCTTGGGCTTCGTGGTGAGCAGTTCTTC
CASSLDLSLGLRGEQFF